The text below deals with one TCR beta chain. The antigen is undetermined. Treatment of the sample: approximately 11-day PBMC culture with coronavirus spike peptide pools or control peptides (ViraFEST assay). ViraFEST relied on peptide pools to expand antigen-specific T cells; the TCRs were sequenced afterward. Cultures used some 2 million PBMCs per well, approximately 9.8 IU/ml IL-2 and about 10 ug/ml peptides. An Oncomine TCR Beta short-read assay was used to sequence the DNA from cultured CD4+ T cells. TCRdb used MiXCR to reprocess the PCR reads, holding one entry per CDR3 protein. This table has over 20,000 distinct CDR3 sequences, roughly two fifths appearing once. This CDR3 is 13 amino acids long. Germline V gene sequence: CDR1 MNHEY, CDR2 SMNVEV (reference sequence). Trimming left V 9 bases short and J 0 bases short, with 11 bases between. The data are from a study of vaccination and CD4 T cells after COVID-19. At the level of the study: Recovered-phase convalescent patients showed SARS-CoV-2 positivity by nasal swab PCR; 9 or 10 were mild, one severe. Overall study findings and caveats: Convalescent patients had 304 of 307 vaccine-specific clones showing spike mono-reactivity.

The source material was CD4+ T cells from blood, cultured in vitro. This chain uses TRBV27 with TRBJ1-1; unclear D gene. The source is a human donor who had recovered from COVID-19. The CDR3 is CARSKRLNTEAFF. The CDR3 DNA is TGTGCCAGGTCCAAGAGACTGAACACTGAAGCTTTCTTT.